What follows is one T cell receptor (beta chain) and its context. Participants, about 18 to 95 years old, spanned some 23 US areas. Categorization into cohorts depended on clinical history that participants reported. No more than 2 weeks before study entry, exposed participants had met a case of COVID-19. Assay used: immunoSEQ multiplex PCR; TCRdb lists only in-frame clones, some missing. Of over 200,000 clones in the sample, 80% to 90% were seen once. The sample belongs to a study of blood T cell repertoires in COVID-19. CDR3 length: 14 amino acids. J gave up 5 bases and V 3 bases, and 6 bases lay outside the gene matches. The germline V gene has CDR1 DFQATT and CDR2 SNEGSKA (reference sequence).

The TCR originated in a woman under 40 who had been exposed to COVID-19. The rearrangement uses TRBV20-1 and TRBJ2-7, with TRBD2 matching 11 bases. The specimen sequenced was PBMCs or T cells enriched from blood (not recorded which). CDR3 in DNA: TGCAGTGCTAGTGGGACTAGCGGATTCGACGAGCAGTACTTC. As protein: CSASGTSGFDEQYF.